This T cell receptor beta chain originates from a study of cytomegalovirus exposure and HLA in healthy donors. General study results and limits: About 87% or about 30% of the time was how often most TCR beta V segments were productive, according to an earlier analysis. Excluded were some V segments that proved indistinguishable, including TRBV6-2 and TRBV6-3. A link between a missense DCLRE1C variant and TCR beta V- and J-gene trimming emerged from a later analysis. Donors belonging to an Asian-associated ancestry cluster reportedly showed fewer N-insertions in productive TCRs than the approximately 690-donor mean, according to what a later analysis found.

Germline CDR1 SGHRS, CDR2 YFSETQ. The length of the CDR3 is 14 residues. Between the trimmed V and J ends, which lost 3 bases and 8 bases, there was a span of 14 bases. Note on this clone: What it binds is unknown.

A multiplex PCR was run with 60 Vbeta primers and 13 Jbeta primers. Sequenced by immunoSEQ multiplex PCR; TCRdb stores in-frame clones only, minus some. The sample data list roughly 100,000 clones. The J gene is TRBJ1-4, the V gene TRBV5-1; no reliable D call. The sequence came from a man in his forties or fifties in good health and CMV-seronegative. The sequencing input was PBMCs. CDR3 nucleotide sequence: TGCGCCAGCAGCTATGAAACGGCGGGGGAAAAACTGTTTTTT. Its translation: CASSYETAGEKLFF.